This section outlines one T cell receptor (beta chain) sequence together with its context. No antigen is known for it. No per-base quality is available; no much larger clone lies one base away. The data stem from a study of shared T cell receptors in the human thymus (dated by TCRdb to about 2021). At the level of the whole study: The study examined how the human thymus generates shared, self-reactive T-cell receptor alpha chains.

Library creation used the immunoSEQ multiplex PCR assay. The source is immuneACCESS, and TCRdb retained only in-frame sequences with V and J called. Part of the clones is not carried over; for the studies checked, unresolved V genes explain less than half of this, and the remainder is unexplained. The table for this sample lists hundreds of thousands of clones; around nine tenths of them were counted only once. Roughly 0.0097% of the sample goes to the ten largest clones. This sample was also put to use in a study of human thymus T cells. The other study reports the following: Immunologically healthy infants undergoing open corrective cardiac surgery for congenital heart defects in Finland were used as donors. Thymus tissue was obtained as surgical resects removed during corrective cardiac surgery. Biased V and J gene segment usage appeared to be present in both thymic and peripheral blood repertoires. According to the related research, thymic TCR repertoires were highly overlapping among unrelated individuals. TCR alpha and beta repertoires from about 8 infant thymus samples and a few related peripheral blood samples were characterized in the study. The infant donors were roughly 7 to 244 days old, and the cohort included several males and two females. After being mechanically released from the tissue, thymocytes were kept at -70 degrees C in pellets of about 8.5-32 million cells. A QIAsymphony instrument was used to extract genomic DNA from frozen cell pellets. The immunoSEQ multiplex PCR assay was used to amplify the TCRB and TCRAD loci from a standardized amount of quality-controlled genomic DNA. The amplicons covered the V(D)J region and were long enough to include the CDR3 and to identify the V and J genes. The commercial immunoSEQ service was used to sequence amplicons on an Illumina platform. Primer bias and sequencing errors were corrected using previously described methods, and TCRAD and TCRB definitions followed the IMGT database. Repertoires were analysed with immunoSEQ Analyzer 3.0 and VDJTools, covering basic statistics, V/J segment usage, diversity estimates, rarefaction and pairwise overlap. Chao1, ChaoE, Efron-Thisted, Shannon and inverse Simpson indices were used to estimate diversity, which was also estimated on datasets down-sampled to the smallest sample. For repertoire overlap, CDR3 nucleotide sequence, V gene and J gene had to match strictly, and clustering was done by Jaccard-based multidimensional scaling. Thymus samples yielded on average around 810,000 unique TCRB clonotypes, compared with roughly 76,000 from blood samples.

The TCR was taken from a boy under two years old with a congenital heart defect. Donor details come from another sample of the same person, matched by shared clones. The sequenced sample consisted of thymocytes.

In nucleotides, the sequence is TGTGCCAGCTCCTTTCTCCAGGCGACCGGGGAGCTGTTTTTT. It specifies CASSFLQATGELFF. The chain uses TRBV7-2 and TRBJ2-2; the D gene cannot be resolved reliably. CDR1 SGHTA and CDR2 FQGNSA were looked up in the germline V gene. Taken from cysteine to phenylalanine, the CDR3 has 14 residues. The kept DNA is CDR3 alone, 42 bases in frame from the first base. V is pared back by 8 bases and J by 5 bases, with 15 bases lying between the germline termini.